Each of the 27 T cell receptor beta chains below was sequenced from the same sample in a study of blood T cell repertoires in COVID-19. The table came from immunoSEQ multiplex PCR; TCRdb's copy has only in-frame clones and leaves some out. The sample holds about 210,000 clones, approximately 90% seen once. The sequencing input was peripheral blood. Receptors were obtained from a woman in her thirties or forties with acute or convalescent COVID-19.

The V gene is TRBV30, the J gene TRBJ1-1; 8 bases fit TRBD1. With 2 bases clipped from V and 5 bases from J, the junction kept 4 bases outside the gene matches. The CDR3 is made up of 13 amino acids. The V gene's germline CDR1 is GTSNPN and CDR2 SVGIG (reference sequence). CDR3 sequence reads: CAWSTGQGTEAFF. Written as DNA, the CDR3 is TGTGCCTGGAGTACCGGACAGGGTACTGAAGCTTTCTTT.

V is TRBV5-6 and J is TRBJ2-1; the match to TRBD2 covers 13 bases. This CDR3 contains 16 residues. V lost 1 base to trimming and J lost 5 bases; unmatched junction nucleotides: 3. Germline V gene data show CDR1 as SGHDT and CDR2 as YYEEEE. CDR3 in DNA: TGTGCCAGCAGCTTGCCACTAGCGGGGGGGAACAATGAGCAGTTCTTC. Protein product: CASSLPLAGGNNEQFF.

The chain combines TRBV13 with TRBJ2-5, with 7 positions matching TRBD1. There are 13 residues in the CDR3. Germline CDR1 is PRHDT and CDR2 is FYEKMQ (reference sequence). V gave up 7 bases and J gave up 1 base; unmatched junction bases: 3. The CDR3 here is CASKGQLQETQYF. The CDR3 region has the DNA TGTGCCAGCAAGGGACAGCTCCAAGAGACCCAGTACTTC.

The V gene is TRBV19, the J gene TRBJ1-5; D may be TRBD1 (5 bases). CDR3 size: 15 residues. Trimming left V 10 bases short and J 1 base short, with 17 bases between. The germline gives CDR1 LNHDA, CDR2 SQIVND (reference sequence). The CDR3, as DNA: TGTGCCACCCACCCCAGGGAGGCAAGCAATCAGCCCCAGCATTTT. It translates to CATHPREASNQPQHF.

This clone was observed a handful of times. This chain links TRBV2 with TRBJ1-2; possible D gene TRBD1, 6 bases. CDR1 is SNHLY, CDR2 FYNNEI, per germline. Between the trimmed V and J ends, which lost 6 bases and 4 bases, there was a span of 15 bases. The CDR3 is made up of 14 amino acids. The CDR3 reads CASRGAGDVYGYTF. Here the CDR3 DNA reads TGTGCCAGCAGGGGGGCAGGGGATGTCTATGGCTACACCTTC.

The J gene is TRBJ1-1, the V gene TRBV11-2, with a tentative D call TRBD1 (5 bases). Germline V gene sequence: CDR1 SGHAT, CDR2 FQNNGV. The CDR3 loop spans 14 amino acids. V was clipped by 5 bases and J by 4 bases, with 14 bases between them. The CDR3, as DNA: TGTGCCAGCAGCCGATGGGACTTCGGCACTGAAGCTTTCTTT. Protein sequence: CASSRWDFGTEAFF.

In this sample, this clone turned up once. The chain has TRBV19 and TRBJ1-4; 10 positions agree with TRBD1. The CDR3 is made up of 17 amino acids. CDR1 is LNHDA, CDR2 SQIVND, per germline (reference sequence). V gave up 4 bases and J gave up 10 bases; unmatched junction bases: 15. CDR3 nucleotides: TGTGCCAGTAGTACCTACTCCTCCGGGACAGGGGATCGAAAACTGTTTTTT. It encodes CASSTYSSGTGDRKLFF.

As for this clone: This specimen includes other DNA sequences encoding the same CDR3. J is TRBJ2-1 and V is TRBV19; 7 positions match TRBD2. The CDR3 covers 14 residues. V lost 9 bases, J lost 5 bases, and 10 bases stayed unmatched. Germline V lookup: CDR1 LNHDA, CDR2 SQIVND (reference sequence). The DNA for the CDR3 is TGTGCCAGCCGAGGGAGGGGCCAAGACAATGAGCAGTTCTTC. Amino acids: CASRGRGQDNEQFF.

The chain joins TRBV6-6 to TRBJ2-1, with 7 nucleotides matching TRBD1. After removal of 5 bases from V and 10 bases from J, the junction contained 5 bases not matched to a gene. Germline assignment: CDR1 MNHNY and CDR2 SVGAGI (reference sequence). This CDR3 contains 12 residues. The CDR3, as DNA: TGTGCCAGCAGTACCCCGGGACAGGAGCAGTTCTTC. Its translation is CASSTPGQEQFF.

This chain uses TRBV4-1 with TRBJ2-5, with 11 bases identical to TRBD2. Per germline, CDR1 MGHRA and CDR2 YSYEKL. The CDR3 is 16 residues long. V lost 1 base and J lost 2; bases outside the gene matches: 3. This chain's CDR3 is CASSQVTSGGQETQYF. The CDR3 DNA sequence: TGCGCCAGCAGCCAAGTAACTAGCGGGGGACAAGAGACCCAGTACTTC.

This chain connects TRBV19 to TRBJ2-3, with 8 positions matching TRBD1. This CDR3 is 16 amino acids long. The J segment lost 9 bases and the V segment lost 5 bases, leaving 16 bases of the junction unmatched. Germline loops: CDR1 LNHDA, CDR2 SQIVND (reference sequence). The CDR3 DNA follows: TGTGCCAGTAGTGTGGGGCAGGGGGCTAACCTAGACACGCAGTATTTT. It encodes CASSVGQGANLDTQYF.

This chain uses TRBV28 with TRBJ2-4; D perhaps matches TRBD1 (5 bases). There are 13 residues in the CDR3. CDR1 is MDHEN and CDR2 is SYDVKM in the germline V gene. V was shortened by 6 bases and J by 8 bases, with 14 bases between the two germline ends. CDR3 sequence (DNA): TGTGCCAGCAGCACGATCCAAGGGGACATTCAGTACTTC. Translation: CASSTIQGDIQYF.

In regard to this clone: Other DNA sequences in this sample translate to the same CDR3. The chain employs TRBV19 and TRBJ1-3; D uncertain. Germline values: CDR1 LNHDA, CDR2 SQIVND (reference sequence). Trimming stripped 5 bases from V and 4 bases from J, with 9 bases between. This CDR3 is built from 13 residues. CDR3 amino acids: CASSPSSGNTIYF. CDR3 bases: TGTGCCAGTAGTCCAAGTAGCGGAAACACCATATATTTT.

The chain carries TRBV6-1 and TRBJ1-5, with a possible D match to TRBD1 (6 bases). Trimming cost V 8 bases and J 3 bases, with 14 bases left between them. The CDR3 runs to 14 residues. The germline V gene has CDR1 MNHNS and CDR2 SASEGT. CDR3 sequence reads: CASGAGTLNQPQHF. The CDR3 region has the DNA TGTGCCAGCGGCGCCGGGACACTCAATCAGCCCCAGCATTTT.

This clone was observed a few times. The V gene is TRBV15, the J gene TRBJ1-6; D gene ambiguous. Trimming left V 4 bases short and J 10 bases short, with 23 bases between. Germline CDR1 LNHNV, CDR2 YYDKDF (reference sequence). The CDR3 sequence is 17 residues long. CDR3 DNA sequence: TGTGCCACCAGCATTAGATCTTTGGCCAGGATAGGATCACCCCTCCACTTT. Translation gives CATSIRSLARIGSPLHF.

This chain joins TRBV2 and TRBJ1-2; D ambiguous. Germline values: CDR1 SNHLY, CDR2 FYNNEI. The CDR3 is 15 amino acids. The V and J ends lost 4 bases and 0 bases respectively, with 12 bases between them. The CDR3 is CASSARSSSNYGYTF. The DNA for the CDR3 is TGTGCCAGCAGTGCTCGCAGTTCTTCTAACTATGGCTACACCTTC.

V gene TRBV5-4 combines with J gene TRBJ1-1; unclear D gene. Trimming shortened V by 7 bases and J by 5 bases, and 18 bases separated the two germline ends. CDR3 length: 14 amino acids. Germline V lookup: CDR1 SGHNT, CDR2 YYREEE (reference sequence). CDR3 amino acids: CASESYGLLTEAFF. CDR3 nucleotide sequence: TGTGCCAGCGAATCGTACGGACTGCTGACTGAAGCTTTCTTT.

The chain combines TRBV6-6 with TRBJ1-6, with D tentatively TRBD1 (5 bases). The germline V gene encodes CDR1 MNHNY and CDR2 SVGAGI (reference sequence). Trimming stripped 0 bases from V and 7 bases from J, with 7 bases between. This CDR3 has 14 amino acids. The CDR3 DNA reads as TGTGCCAGCAGTTACTCGCCAGGGAATTCACCCCTCCACTTT. It translates to CASSYSPGNSPLHF.

The V gene is TRBV20-1, the J gene TRBJ1-2; maybe TRBD1 (6 bases). The V and J ends lost 3 bases and 5 bases respectively, with 13 bases between them. CDR3 length: 13 residues. In germline, CDR1 is DFQATT, CDR2 SNEGSKA (reference sequence). The CDR3 loop reads CSASGTKGYGYTF. The CDR3 nucleotides are TGCAGTGCTAGTGGGACAAAAGGGTATGGCTACACCTTC.

This chain joins TRBV6-5 and TRBJ2-5; D perhaps matches TRBD1 (6 bases). The germline CDR1 and CDR2 sequences are MNHEY and SVGAGI. This CDR3 region has 14 residues. V gave up 7 bases and J gave up 2 bases, with 14 bases separating them. This CDR3 is CASTQTGTQETQYF. CDR3 DNA: TGTGCCAGCACGCAGACAGGAACTCAAGAGACCCAGTACTTC.

The J gene is TRBJ1-2, the V gene TRBV6-5; no clear D. This CDR3 has 14 amino acids. Germline V CDR1 and CDR2: MNHEY, SVGAGI. Trimming cost V 0 bases and J 1 base, with 6 bases left between them. The CDR3 DNA reads as TGTGCCAGCAGTTACTCGATCAGTAACTATGGCTACACCTTC. Translated, it gives CASSYSISNYGYTF.

The V gene is TRBV5-1, the J gene TRBJ1-3; a possible D gene is TRBD1 (5 bases). V lost 4 bases and J lost 0, with 14 bases in between. CDR1 is SGHRS, CDR2 YFSETQ, per germline. The CDR3 has 16 amino acids. CDR3 protein: CASSPAPGGSGNTIYF. CDR3 in DNA: TGCGCCAGCAGCCCGGCGCCGGGGGGCTCTGGAAACACCATATATTTT.

The chain couples TRBV3-1 (or the pseudogene TRBV3-2) to TRBJ1-5; no clear D gene. V lost 1 base to trimming and J lost 6 bases, with 7 bases between them. The CDR3 runs to 13 residues. Per germline, CDR1 LGHDT and CDR2 YNNKEL (reference sequence). Here the CDR3 reads CASSQGEIQPQHF. In nucleotides, the CDR3 is TGTGCCAGCAGCCAAGGGGAGATTCAGCCCCAGCATTTT.

The rearrangement uses TRBV10-3 and TRBJ2-7, with 10 bases that match TRBD1. The V and J ends lost 0 bases and 2 bases, in that order; junction bases with no gene match: 4. This CDR3 contains 16 residues. Germline V CDR1 and CDR2: ENHRY, SYGVKD. In DNA form, the CDR3 reads TGTGCCATCAGTGAGTCGGACAGGGGGGAGGCCTACGAGCAGTACGTC. Protein product: CAISESDRGEAYEQYV.

This clone was observed a few times. This chain uses TRBV9 with TRBJ2-3, with 7 bases lining up with TRBD2. Losses at the gene ends were 7 bases for V and 0 bases for J; bases not matched to a gene: 5. The CDR3 extends over 14 amino acids. Germline values: CDR1 SGDLS, CDR2 YYNGEE. The CDR3: CASGMGLSTDTQYF. The CDR3 DNA follows: TGTGCCAGCGGAATGGGACTAAGCACAGATACGCAGTATTTT.

This chain links TRBV6-5 with TRBJ1-1; D gene uncertain. Germline CDR1 reads MNHEY; CDR2 reads SVGAGI. The CDR3 sequence is 13 residues long. The germline V and J ends were trimmed by 7 bases and 0 bases, with 9 bases remaining between them. The DNA of the CDR3 is TGTGCCAGCAAAGCTCCCGTGAACACTGAAGCTTTCTTT. Protein sequence: CASKAPVNTEAFF.

The chain joins TRBV5-1 to TRBJ2-1; D is ambiguous. The germline V and J ends were trimmed by 0 bases and 2 bases, with 9 bases remaining between them. The CDR3 runs to 15 residues. The germline CDR1 and CDR2 sequences are SGHRS and YFSETQ. The CDR3 coding sequence is TGCGCCAGCAGCTTGGACAGTATTACCTACAATGAGCAGTTCTTC. Encoded protein: CASSLDSITYNEQFF.